These 20 T cell receptor beta chains originate from one sample sequenced in a study of cytomegalovirus exposure and HLA in healthy donors. Profiled with immunoSEQ multiplex PCR; TCRdb holds only in-frame clones, not every one. The data contain roughly 56,000 clones, roughly 94% of them seen just once; the ten biggest clones take up under 2.5%. The specimen was PBMCs. Receptor source: a man between 18 and 35 years old in good health and CMV-seronegative.

V is TRBV28 and J is TRBJ1-2, with D tentatively TRBD1 (6 bases). The CDR3 sequence is 15 residues long. The germline gives CDR1 MDHEN, CDR2 SYDVKM. V dropped 7 bases and J dropped 2 bases, with 17 bases sitting between them. As DNA, the CDR3 is TGTGCCAGCATTCCGGTGGGGGGGCTAAACTATGGCTACACCTTC. Its translation is CASIPVGGLNYGYTF.

The rearrangement links TRBV18 to TRBJ1-2, with TRBD1 matching 9 bases. This CDR3 contains 13 residues. V lost 3 bases and J lost 8; bases outside the gene matches: 4. Germline-derived CDR1 and CDR2 are KGHSH and LQKENI. In DNA, the CDR3 is TGTGCCAGCTCACCTAACGGACAGGGGGGCTACACCTTC. This sequence encodes CASSPNGQGGYTF.

V and J are TRBV6-6 and TRBJ2-7; perhaps TRBD2 as D (5 bases). The CDR3 sequence is 12 residues long. The V gene's germline CDR1 is MNHNY and CDR2 SVGAGI (reference sequence). The V end was cut by 7 bases, the J end by 2 bases, with 9 bases between. CDR3 protein: CASTGRTYEQYF. The DNA for the CDR3 is TGTGCCAGCACTGGGAGAACCTACGAGCAGTACTTC.

This chain connects TRBV5-1 to TRBJ2-3; 9 positions match TRBD1. The CDR3 covers 19 residues. Per the germline V gene, CDR1 is SGHRS and CDR2 is YFSETQ. Losses at the gene ends were 4 bases for V and 2 bases for J; bases not matched to a gene: 17. The CDR3 region is CASSAQAPGQGLNTDTQYF. The CDR3 DNA follows: TGCGCCAGCAGCGCCCAAGCCCCGGGACAGGGTTTAAACACAGATACGCAGTATTTT. Full variable domain (rest looked up from reference TRBV5-1 and TRBJ2-3): KAGVTQTPRYLIKTRGQQVTLSCSPISGHRSVSWYQQTPGQGLQFLFEYFSETQRNKGNFPGRFSGRQFSNSRSEMNVSTLELGDSALYLCASSAQAPGQGLNTDTQYFGPGTRLTVL.

The rearrangement links TRBV18 to TRBJ2-5; 11 positions match TRBD1. Germline trimming cut 6 bases from V and 4 bases from J; bases unmatched to any gene: 19. The CDR3 contains 19 residues. Germline V gene sequence: CDR1 KGHSH, CDR2 LQKENI. This CDR3 is CASSPRLGQGALSRETQYF. The CDR3 DNA reads as TGTGCCAGCTCCCCGCGACTAGGACAGGGGGCGCTAAGTCGAGAGACCCAGTACTTC.

The chain combines TRBV10-1 with TRBJ1-1; D remains unclear. This CDR3 spans 13 amino acids. CDR1 and CDR2 from the germline V gene are WNHNN and SYGVQD (reference sequence). Trimming left V 5 bases short and J 1 base short, with 8 bases between. CDR3 residues: CASSFQANTEAFF. The DNA of the CDR3 is TGCGCCAGCAGTTTTCAGGCGAACACTGAAGCTTTCTTT.

The genes are TRBV6-4 and TRBJ1-5; TRBD1 matches at 7 bases. V dropped 4 bases and J dropped 7; count of bases not matched to a gene: 7. Germline assignment: CDR1 MRHNA and CDR2 SNTAGT. This CDR3 region has 14 residues. CDR3 nucleotide sequence: TGTGCCAGCAGTGCCGAACAGGGGTCCCAGCCCCAGCATTTT. Translated, it gives CASSAEQGSQPQHF.

The rearrangement joins TRBV5-6 to TRBJ2-7, with TRBD1 matching over 9 bases. This CDR3 has 18 amino acids. Unmatched junction bases numbered 14, after V lost 1 base and J lost 3 bases. Germline V gene data show CDR1 as SGHDT and CDR2 as YYEEEE. CDR3 sequence reads: CASSLTVGFTGGYYEQYF. The CDR3 DNA sequence: TGTGCCAGCAGCTTGACGGTGGGGTTTACAGGGGGCTACTACGAGCAGTACTTC. The full variable domain, rest sourced from reference TRBV5-6 and TRBJ2-7, is DAGVTQSPTHLIKTRGQQVTLRCSPKSGHDTVSWYQQALGQGPQFIFQYYEEEERQRGNFPDRFSGHQFPNYSSELNVNALLLGDSALYLCASSLTVGFTGGYYEQYFGPGTRLTVT.

The chain carries TRBV19 and TRBJ1-1; the D is unclear. V dropped 0 bases and J dropped 1 base, with 15 bases sitting between them. From germline, CDR1 is LNHDA and CDR2 SQIVND (reference sequence). The CDR3 has 17 amino acids. Written as DNA, the CDR3 is TGTGCCAGTAGTATAGAAGGGAGGCCCCCCGAGAACACTGAAGCTTTCTTT. It is translated as CASSIEGRPPENTEAFF.

V usage is TRBV6-5 and J usage is TRBJ1-1; D gene unclear. The CDR3 runs to 12 residues. V lost 2 bases to trimming and J lost 8 bases, with 9 bases between them. The germline CDR1 and CDR2 sequences are MNHEY and SVGAGI. CDR3 nucleotides: TGTGCCAGCAGTTACCCCGGCAGGGAAGCTTTCTTT. Translating gives CASSYPGREAFF.

This chain joins TRBV19 and TRBJ1-2; D is undetermined. The germline gives CDR1 LNHDA, CDR2 SQIVND (reference sequence). V was clipped by 3 bases and J by 5 bases, with 19 bases between them. CDR3 size: 16 residues. CDR3 bases: TGTGCCAGTAGTATTGGTTTAGCCCTACACACTTATGGCTACACCTTC. Translation: CASSIGLALHTYGYTF.

This chain links TRBV6-6 with TRBJ2-7, with no clear D. The CDR3 extends over 13 amino acids. Germline V gene sequence: CDR1 MNHNY, CDR2 SVGAGI (reference sequence). V dropped 6 bases and J dropped 3 bases, with 12 bases sitting between them. The CDR3 nucleotides read TGTGCCAGCAGCTATACGGCAGGCTACGAGCAGTACTTC. Its protein product is CASSYTAGYEQYF.

The genes are TRBV7-9 and TRBJ2-7; the match to TRBD1 covers 7 bases. Trimming took 5 bases from V and 0 from J; bases not matched to a gene: 10. The CDR3 runs to 16 residues. Germline assignment: CDR1 SEHNR and CDR2 FQNEAQ (reference sequence). The CDR3 spells CASSAYRGQNSYEQYF. CDR3 coding DNA: TGTGCCAGCAGCGCTTACAGGGGTCAAAACTCCTACGAGCAGTACTTC.

This chain connects TRBV5-5 to TRBJ2-7; a weak D match, TRBD2 (6 bases). The length of the CDR3 is 17 residues. The germline CDR1 and CDR2 sequences are SGHKS and YYEKEE (reference sequence). Between the trimmed V and J ends, which lost 0 bases and 0 bases, there was a span of 16 bases. CDR3 nucleotides: TGTGCCAGCAGCTTGGATTTGGCGGGATCCATCTCCTACGAGCAGTACTTC. It yields the protein CASSLDLAGSISYEQYF.

The chain employs TRBV5-1 and TRBJ2-7; 13 bases align to TRBD2. From germline, CDR1 is SGHRS and CDR2 YFSETQ. This CDR3 spans 14 amino acids. The V and J ends lost 2 bases and 6 bases, in that order; junction bases with no gene match: 2. The CDR3 protein is CASSFGLAGAEQYF. The DNA of the CDR3 is TGCGCCAGCAGCTTTGGACTAGCGGGAGCCGAGCAGTACTTC.

This chain connects TRBV7-2 to TRBJ2-1; TRBD2 agrees at 12 bases. With 1 base clipped from V and 9 bases from J, the junction kept 13 bases outside the gene matches. Germline values: CDR1 SGHTA, CDR2 FQGNSA. This CDR3 is built from 18 residues. In DNA, the CDR3 is TGTGCCAGCAGCTTAGTCGGGACTAGCGGGCCGACCAAGGGTGAGCAGTTCTTC. The encoded protein is CASSLVGTSGPTKGEQFF.

This chain uses TRBV18 with TRBJ2-7; 7 bases line up with TRBD2. CDR1 is KGHSH and CDR2 is LQKENI in the germline V gene. After removal of 3 bases from V and 6 bases from J, the junction contained 14 bases not matched to a gene. The CDR3 runs 16 residues. The CDR3 loop is CASSPSIREGLGEQYF. The CDR3, as DNA: TGTGCCAGCTCACCCTCCATCAGGGAGGGCCTCGGCGAGCAGTACTTC.

The CDR3 DNA follows: TGCGCCAGCAGTGAGTCGAAATGGATAGGGACACTGAGGGGGAACACCATATATTTT. Translated: CASSESKWIGTLRGNTIYF. The chain recombines TRBV10-2 with TRBJ1-3; D is possibly TRBD1 (6 bases). CDR3 length: 19 amino acids. Per the germline V gene, CDR1 is WSHSY and CDR2 is SAAADI. V shed 0 bases and J shed 7 bases, with 25 bases lying between them.

V gene TRBV18 combines with J gene TRBJ2-3; TRBD2 is a possible D gene (7 bases). Trimming shortened V by 7 bases and J by 3 bases, and 29 bases separated the two germline ends. The CDR3 contains 19 residues. The germline V gene has CDR1 KGHSH and CDR2 LQKENI. This chain's CDR3 is CASLKGGAILHSWTDTQYF. DNA of the CDR3: TGTGCCAGCTTAAAAGGGGGGGCGATTCTTCACTCATGGACAGATACGCAGTATTTT.

This chain links TRBV28 with TRBJ1-5; 7 nucleotides agree with TRBD1. The germline gives CDR1 MDHEN, CDR2 SYDVKM. After removal of 5 bases from V and 4 bases from J, the junction contained 8 bases not matched to a gene. The CDR3 runs to 15 residues. The CDR3 bases are TGTGCCAGCAGTCCCTGGGACAGTGAGAATCAGCCCCAGCATTTT. Its protein is CASSPWDSENQPQHF. The full variable domain, its missing parts supplied by reference TRBV28 and TRBJ1-5, is DVKVTQSSRYLVKRTGEKVFLECVQDMDHENMFWYRQDPGLGLRLIYFSYDVKMKEKGDIPEGYSVSREKKERFSLILESASTNQTSMYLCASSPWDSENQPQHFGDGTRLSIL.